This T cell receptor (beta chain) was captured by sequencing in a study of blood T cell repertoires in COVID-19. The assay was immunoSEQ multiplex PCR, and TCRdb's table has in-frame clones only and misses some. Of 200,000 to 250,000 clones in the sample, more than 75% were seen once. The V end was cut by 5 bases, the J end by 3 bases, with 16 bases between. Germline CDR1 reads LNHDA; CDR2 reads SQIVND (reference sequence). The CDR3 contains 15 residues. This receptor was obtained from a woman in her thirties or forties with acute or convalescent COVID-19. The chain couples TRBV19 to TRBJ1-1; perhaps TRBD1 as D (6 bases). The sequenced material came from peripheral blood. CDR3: CASSGMSAGDTEAFF. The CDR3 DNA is TGTGCCAGTAGTGGAATGTCGGCAGGGGACACTGAAGCTTTCTTT. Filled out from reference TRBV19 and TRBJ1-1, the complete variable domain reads DGGITQSPKYLFRKEGQNVTLSCEQNLNHDAMYWYRQDPGQGLRLIYYSQIVNDFQKGDIAEGYSVSREKKESFPLTVTSAQKNPTAFYLCASSGMSAGDTEAFFGQGTRLTVV.